These 9 T cell receptor beta chains originate from one sample sequenced in a study of early T cells in non-severe SARS-CoV-2 infection. MiXCR, applied by TCRdb to the 5' RACE reads, yields one record per CDR3 protein. The sample has around 57,000 distinct CDR3 sequences, 11% seen once. Sequenced input: whole blood. All receptors derive from an adult who was a healthcare worker with PCR-confirmed SARS-CoV-2 infection or an uninfected control (not recorded which).

The chain is built from TRBV13 and TRBJ2-5; 9 nucleotides align to TRBD1. J gave up 2 bases and V 5 bases, and 3 bases lay outside the gene matches. CDR3 length: 14 amino acids. The germline CDR1 and CDR2 sequences are PRHDT and FYEKMQ (reference sequence). In nucleotides, the CDR3 is TGTGCCAGCAGCAATGGACAGGGGCAAGAGACCCAGTACTTC. Translation gives CASSNGQGQETQYF.

This clonotype was counted at least ten times. V and J are TRBV7-9 and TRBJ2-7, with D tentatively TRBD2 (5 bases). CDR3 length: 12 amino acids. V lost 5 bases and J lost 9, with 14 bases in between. The germline CDR1 and CDR2 sequences are SEHNR and FQNEAQ (reference sequence). CDR3 protein: CASSEARTGQYF. As DNA, the CDR3 is TGTGCCAGCAGCGAGGCCAGGACTGGGCAGTACTTC. The full variable domain, in which reference TRBV7-9 and TRBJ2-7 provide the parts outside the CDR3, is DTGVSQNPRHKITKRGQNVTFRCDPISEHNRLYWYRQTLGQGPEFLTYFQNEAQLEKSRLLSDRFSAERPKGSFSTLEIQRTEQGDSAMYLCASSEARTGQYFGPGTRLTVT.

The rearrangement links TRBV7-9 to TRBJ2-1, with TRBD1 matching 9 bases. Per the germline V gene, CDR1 is SEHNR and CDR2 is FQNEAQ (reference sequence). The ends lost 3 bases at V and 8 bases at J; junction bases unmatched: 14. This CDR3 contains 17 residues. The CDR3, as DNA: TGTGCCAGCAGCTTCTCCCCCGGGGACAGGGCGGGGTATGAGCAGTTCTTC. Its translation is CASSFSPGDRAGYEQFF.

The sample holds a few counts of this clonotype. The junction does not match germline at one end; this may be a read error. The rearrangement joins TRBV3-1 to TRBJ2-1, with 12 bases lining up with TRBD2. The CDR3 is 12 amino acids. Germline assignment: CDR1 LGHDT and CDR2 YNNKEL (reference sequence). The DNA for the CDR3 is TGTGCCAGCAGCCAACACGGGACTAGCGGGTCTTTC. This sequence encodes CASSQHGTSGSF.

This chain joins TRBV29-1 and TRBJ2-1; 7 nucleotides align to TRBD2. Trimming removed 2 bases from V and 4 bases from J; junction bases left unmatched: 5. The CDR3 totals 14 residues. Germline V gives CDR1 SQVTM, CDR2 ANQGSEA. The CDR3, as DNA: TGCAGCGTTGAATTTGCGGGAGTATACAATGAGCAGTTCTTC. Amino acids: CSVEFAGVYNEQFF.

This clonotype was found a few times. V and J are TRBV18 and TRBJ2-5; TRBD1 aligns across 9 bases. Germline lookup yields CDR1 KGHSH and CDR2 LQKENI. Trimming at V came to 3 bases and at J to 8 bases, leaving 10 bases not matched to a gene. CDR3 length: 15 amino acids. In nucleotides, the CDR3 is TGTGCCAGCTCACCGACAGGGGGTTCGGGGTCCACCCAGTACTTC. Amino acid sequence: CASSPTGGSGSTQYF.

The table lists this clonotype with many counts. This rearrangement joins TRBV12-3 or TRBV12-4 to TRBJ2-5, with 7 bases that match TRBD2. V lost 6 bases, J lost 10 bases, and 11 bases stayed unmatched. This CDR3 has 13 amino acids. The CDR3 loop reads CASSDLGRQIQYF. DNA for the CDR3: TGTGCCAGCAGCGACCTCGGGAGGCAAATCCAGTACTTC.

Many counts were recorded for this clonotype. The V and J genes are TRBV3-1 and TRBJ1-2; TRBD1 is a possible D gene (6 bases). This CDR3 is built from 16 residues. In germline, CDR1 is LGHDT, CDR2 YNNKEL (reference sequence). V was shortened by 0 bases and J by 6 bases, with 17 bases between the two germline ends. CDR3 nucleotide sequence: TGTGCCAGCAGCCAAGATCGGGGGGCAGGGAGAGATGGCTACACCTTC. It encodes CASSQDRGAGRDGYTF.

Only a few counts were recorded for this clonotype. The V and J genes are TRBV20-1 and TRBJ2-7, with D unclear. The germline V gene has CDR1 DFQATT and CDR2 SNEGSKA (reference sequence). The germline V and J ends were trimmed by 6 bases and 3 bases, with 6 bases remaining between them. The CDR3 has 10 residues. The CDR3 loop is CSAALYEQYF. The CDR3, as DNA: TGCAGTGCCGCCCTCTACGAGCAGTACTTC.